Each of the 24 T cell receptor beta chains below was sequenced from the same sample in a study of blood T cell repertoires in COVID-19. The method was immunoSEQ multiplex PCR; TCRdb's version includes in-frame clones alone and lacks a portion of them. The table has 350,000 to 550,000 clones, approximately 90% seen once. The specimen sequenced was peripheral blood. The origin of the receptors is a woman aged 25 to 45 with acute or convalescent COVID-19.

The rearrangement links TRBV5-1 to TRBJ1-1, with D unresolved. This CDR3 contains 13 residues. Germline V gives CDR1 SGHRS, CDR2 YFSETQ. Deletions cut 0 bases from V and 2 bases from J, with 5 bases between. In nucleotides, the CDR3 is TGCGCCAGCAGCTTGGCAATTAACACTGAAGCTTTCTTT. Its protein is CASSLAINTEAFF. Drawing the rest from reference TRBV5-1 and TRBJ1-1, the complete variable domain is KAGVTQTPRYLIKTRGQQVTLSCSPISGHRSVSWYQQTPGQGLQFLFEYFSETQRNKGNFPGRFSGRQFSNSRSEMNVSTLELGDSALYLCASSLAINTEAFFGQGTRLTVV.

This chain joins TRBV10-2 and TRBJ2-2; D is ambiguous. The CDR3 has 13 amino acids. With 4 bases removed from V and 4 bases from J, the gap between germline ends came to 7 bases. CDR1 and CDR2 (germline): WSHSY, SAAADI. The CDR3 coding sequence is TGCGCCAGCAGTGGTAGTCCCACCGGGGAGCTGTTTTTT. Amino acid sequence: CASSGSPTGELFF.

The chain uses TRBV4-2 and TRBJ1-5; a possible D gene is TRBD1 (6 bases). The CDR3 loop spans 15 amino acids. Germline V gene sequence: CDR1 LGHNA, CDR2 YNFKEQ. V gave up 4 bases and J gave up 1 base, with 11 bases separating them. Here the CDR3 DNA reads TGTGCCAGCAGCCGCGAGGACAGAAGCAATCAGCCCCAGCATTTT. Amino acids: CASSREDRSNQPQHF.

V is TRBV6-5 and J is TRBJ1-4, with 8 bases fitting TRBD1. The CDR3 extends over 15 amino acids. V shed 0 bases and J 8 bases; nucleotides not matched to a gene: 5. Germline V gene data show CDR1 as MNHEY and CDR2 as SVGAGI. In DNA form, the CDR3 reads TGTGCCAGCAGTTACTCCGACAGGGGTGGCGAAAAACTGTTTTTT. Residues: CASSYSDRGGEKLFF.

This clone was counted once. The V and J genes are TRBV29-1 and TRBJ2-3; 10 bases line up with TRBD2. The J segment lost 2 bases and the V segment lost 5 bases, leaving 7 bases of the junction unmatched. CDR1 is SQVTM and CDR2 is ANQGSEA in the germline V gene. The CDR3 sequence is 15 residues long. CDR3 residues: CSVWNSGGTTDTQYF. Written as DNA, the CDR3 is TGCAGCGTTTGGAATAGCGGGGGGACCACAGATACGCAGTATTTT.

The chain carries TRBV28 and TRBJ2-3; no firm D call. The germline gives CDR1 MDHEN, CDR2 SYDVKM. CDR3 length: 14 amino acids. With 7 bases removed from V and 2 bases from J, the gap between germline ends came to 13 bases. CDR3 nucleotides: TGTGCCAGCACTGAGGCGTCCGTCACAGATACGCAGTATTTT. Its protein is CASTEASVTDTQYF.

The chain links TRBV10-1 to TRBJ2-7; possible D gene TRBD2, 7 bases. Germline loops: CDR1 WNHNN, CDR2 SYGVQD (reference sequence). Trimming took off 1 base at V and 5 bases at J, with 12 bases between the two ends. This CDR3 spans 14 amino acids. The CDR3, as DNA: TGCGCCAGCAGTGAGTTCGCGGGGGCGGACGAGCAGTACTTC. This gives the protein CASSEFAGADEQYF.

V is TRBV15 and J is TRBJ2-3; 7 bases fit TRBD2. This CDR3 region has 15 residues. The V gene end was trimmed by 6 bases and the J gene end by 5 bases; junction bases not matched to a gene: 11. Germline V gene lookup returns CDR1 LNHNV and CDR2 YYDKDF (reference sequence). Here the CDR3 DNA reads TGTGCCACCAGTAGACGAAGCGGGGCATTAGATACGCAGTATTTT. Amino acid sequence: CATSRRSGALDTQYF.

V is TRBV29-1 and J is TRBJ1-1; the D gene is possibly TRBD1 (6 bases). CDR3 length: 12 amino acids. The V end was cut by 4 bases, the J end by 9 bases, with 15 bases between. CDR1 is SQVTM and CDR2 is ANQGSEA in the germline V gene. CDR3 sequence (DNA): TGCAGCGTTGTGTATGAGGGGGTAAAAGCTTTCTTT. Translation: CSVVYEGVKAFF. Based on the CDR3 plus reference TRBV29-1 and TRBJ1-1, the full variable domain is SAVISQKPSRDICQRGTSLTIQCQVDSQVTMMFWYRQQPGQSLTLIATANQGSEATYESGFVIDKFPISRPNLTFSTLTVSNMSPEDSSIYLCSVVYEGVKAFFGQGTRLTVV.

This rearrangement joins TRBV5-1 to TRBJ2-3; 13 bases are shared with TRBD2. Germline CDR1 SGHRS, CDR2 YFSETQ. The V gene end was trimmed by 4 bases and the J gene end by 4 bases; junction bases not matched to a gene: 6. This CDR3 has 16 amino acids. CDR3 sequence: CASSVTSGGAADTQYF. In DNA, the CDR3 is TGCGCCAGCAGCGTTACTAGCGGGGGGGCCGCAGATACGCAGTATTTT. Filled out from reference TRBV5-1 and TRBJ2-3, the complete variable domain reads KAGVTQTPRYLIKTRGQQVTLSCSPISGHRSVSWYQQTPGQGLQFLFEYFSETQRNKGNFPGRFSGRQFSNSRSEMNVSTLELGDSALYLCASSVTSGGAADTQYFGPGTRLTVL.

The chain couples TRBV30 to TRBJ1-6, with D possibly being TRBD1 (6 bases). The germline V gene encodes CDR1 GTSNPN and CDR2 SVGIG (reference sequence). Trimming removed 3 bases at V and 11 bases at J, with 17 bases between. The length of the CDR3 is 14 residues. CDR3 amino acids: CAWRNRVVTTPLHF. CDR3 DNA sequence: TGTGCCTGGAGGAACAGGGTCGTTACCACACCCCTCCACTTT.

This chain uses TRBV6-5 with TRBJ1-1; tentatively, D is TRBD1 (5 bases). V was shortened by 0 bases and J by 3 bases, with 8 bases between the two germline ends. Germline CDR1 is MNHEY and CDR2 is SVGAGI. The CDR3 extends over 14 amino acids. The CDR3 reads CASSYSPGHTEAFF. The CDR3 bases are TGTGCCAGCAGTTACTCGCCAGGGCACACTGAAGCTTTCTTT.

CDR3 sequence: CATSDYRGALGEQFF. The CDR3 DNA reads as TGTGCCACCAGTGATTATCGGGGGGCTTTGGGTGAGCAGTTCTTC. The rearrangement uses TRBV24-1 and TRBJ2-1; tentatively, D is TRBD2 (7 bases). Germline CDR1 is KGHDR and CDR2 is SFDVKD. CDR3 length: 15 residues. V shed 2 bases and J shed 9 bases, with 16 bases lying between them.

This sequence joins TRBV29-1 and TRBJ1-3; D is possibly TRBD1 (5 bases). The CDR3 has 13 amino acids. The germline CDR1 and CDR2 sequences are SQVTM and ANQGSEA. Trimming stripped 3 bases from V and 4 bases from J, with 10 bases between. The CDR3 sequence: CSVEGTVGNTIYF. CDR3 sequence (DNA): TGCAGCGTTGAGGGGACTGTAGGAAACACCATATATTTT. Together with reference TRBV29-1 and TRBJ1-3, the CDR3 gives the full variable domain: SAVISQKPSRDICQRGTSLTIQCQVDSQVTMMFWYRQQPGQSLTLIATANQGSEATYESGFVIDKFPISRPNLTFSTLTVSNMSPEDSSIYLCSVEGTVGNTIYFGEGSWLTVV.

The rearrangement uses TRBV5-4 and TRBJ2-3, with D possibly TRBD2 on 6 matching bases. The V gene's germline CDR1 is SGHNT and CDR2 YYREEE (reference sequence). This CDR3 comprises 15 residues. Trimming removed 6 bases from V and 1 base from J, with 15 bases in between. CDR3 bases: TGTGCCAGCACCCCAGGGCGGGACCGCACAGATACGCAGTATTTT. Protein: CASTPGRDRTDTQYF.

This rearrangement joins TRBV19 to TRBJ1-2; D may be TRBD1 (5 bases). This CDR3 has 15 residues. Germline CDR1 LNHDA, CDR2 SQIVND (reference sequence). V was pared by 4 bases and J by 4 bases, with 16 bases between. In DNA form, the CDR3 reads TGTGCCAGTAGTAGAGACACGGAAAGGGGCTATGGCTACACCTTC. Its translation: CASSRDTERGYGYTF.

This rearrangement joins TRBV27 to TRBJ2-7, with 11 bases that match TRBD2. CDR1 and CDR2 from the germline V gene are MNHEY and SMNVEV (reference sequence). This CDR3 contains 15 residues. The junction had 4 bases not matched to a gene; V was cut back by 6 bases and J by 0 bases. CDR3 bases: TGTGCCAGCAGGCTTAGCGGGGGGGCCTCCTACGAGCAGTACTTC. Protein: CASRLSGGASYEQYF.

V gene TRBV5-4 combines with J gene TRBJ2-2; D remains unclear. Germline V CDR1 and CDR2: SGHNT, YYREEE (reference sequence). This CDR3 has 13 residues. Trimming shortened V by 1 base and J by 3 bases, and 4 bases separated the two germline ends. The CDR3 spells CASSLSYTGELFF. Written as DNA, the CDR3 is TGTGCCAGCAGCTTGAGCTACACCGGGGAGCTGTTTTTT.

The chain recombines TRBV6-6 with TRBJ1-2; the D gene is possibly TRBD1 (5 bases). The germline CDR1 and CDR2 sequences are MNHNY and SVGAGI (reference sequence). The CDR3 is 14 residues long. The ends were cut back, 6 bases at V and 4 bases at J, with 15 bases in the middle. Here the CDR3 DNA reads TGTGCCAGCAGCCAGACCCAGGGAAGCTATGGCTACACCTTC. This gives the protein CASSQTQGSYGYTF.

The chain carries TRBV6-6 and TRBJ2-7; 10 bases fit TRBD1. The V segment lost 4 bases and the J segment 4 bases; nucleotides outside the gene matches: 7. Germline V lookup: CDR1 MNHNY, CDR2 SVGAGI (reference sequence). This CDR3 has 15 residues. CDR3 bases: TGTGCCAGCAGTTTACGGACAGGGGGTCCGTACGAGCAGTACTTC. Protein sequence: CASSLRTGGPYEQYF.

V and J are TRBV2 and TRBJ1-1; D is undetermined. Trimming cost V 8 bases and J 1 base, with 14 bases left between them. The CDR3 totals 14 residues. The germline V gene encodes CDR1 SNHLY and CDR2 FYNNEI. In nucleotides, the CDR3 is TGTGCCAGCGCTTTCGGTTCATGGAACACTGAAGCTTTCTTT. Protein: CASAFGSWNTEAFF. The full variable domain, completed using reference TRBV2 and TRBJ1-1, is EPEVTQTPSHQVTQMGQEVILRCVPISNHLYFYWYRQILGQKVEFLVSFYNNEISEKSEIFDDQFSVERPDGSNFTLKIRSTKLEDSAMYFCASAFGSWNTEAFFGQGTRLTVV.

The rearrangement joins TRBV5-1 to TRBJ2-5; 10 bases are a match to TRBD2. Trimming took 0 bases from V and 5 from J; bases not matched to a gene: 7. The CDR3 is 16 amino acids. Per the germline V gene, CDR1 is SGHRS and CDR2 is YFSETQ. CDR3 residues: CASSLASTSGVETQYF. The DNA of the CDR3 is TGCGCCAGCAGCTTGGCCTCCACTAGCGGGGTTGAGACCCAGTACTTC. The full variable domain, rest sourced from reference TRBV5-1 and TRBJ2-5, is KAGVTQTPRYLIKTRGQQVTLSCSPISGHRSVSWYQQTPGQGLQFLFEYFSETQRNKGNFPGRFSGRQFSNSRSEMNVSTLELGDSALYLCASSLASTSGVETQYFGPGTRLLVL.

This chain uses TRBV27 with TRBJ1-1; D is unclear. Trimming took 0 bases from V and 3 from J, leaving 8 bases between them. The CDR3 is 14 amino acids. Germline lookup yields CDR1 MNHEY and CDR2 SMNVEV (reference sequence). The CDR3 DNA sequence: TGTGCCAGCAGTTTATCCAACGGGTACACTGAAGCTTTCTTT. Its protein is CASSLSNGYTEAFF.

The table lists this clone with a count of one. The chain joins TRBV5-1 to TRBJ1-1; 7 positions agree with TRBD1. This CDR3 has 15 residues. CDR1 and CDR2 (germline): SGHRS, YFSETQ. With V trimmed by 0 bases and J by 1 base, 3 bases remained unmatched. CDR3 sequence reads: CASSLDWTGNTEAFF. The CDR3 nucleotides are TGCGCCAGCAGCTTGGACTGGACAGGGAACACTGAAGCTTTCTTT.